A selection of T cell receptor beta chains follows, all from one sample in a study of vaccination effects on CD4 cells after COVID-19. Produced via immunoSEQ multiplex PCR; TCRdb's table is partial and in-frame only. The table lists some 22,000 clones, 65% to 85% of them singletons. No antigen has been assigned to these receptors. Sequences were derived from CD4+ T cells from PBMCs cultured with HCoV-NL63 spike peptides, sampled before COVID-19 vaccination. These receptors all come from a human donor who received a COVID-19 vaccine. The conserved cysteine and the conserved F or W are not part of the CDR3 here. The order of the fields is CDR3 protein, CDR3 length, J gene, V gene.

CDR3 protein: ASSLVGRNIQY; CDR3 length: 11; J gene: TRBJ2-4; V gene: TRBV28
CDR3 protein: ASSPGGPPYEQY; CDR3 length: 12; J gene: TRBJ2-7; V gene: TRBV19
CDR3 protein: ASSLQAFSEKLF; CDR3 length: 12; J gene: TRBJ1-4; V gene: TRBV6-5
CDR3 protein: ASGQGADTQY; CDR3 length: 10; J gene: TRBJ2-3; V gene: TRBV19
CDR3 protein: ASSLGQGTNYGYT; CDR3 length: 13; J gene: TRBJ1-2; V gene: TRBV5-4
CDR3 protein: ASSGGQGAPGYT; CDR3 length: 12; J gene: TRBJ1-2; V gene: TRBV28
CDR3 protein: ASSYSGRGGYGYT; CDR3 length: 13; J gene: TRBJ1-2; V gene: TRBV6-5
CDR3 protein: ASSQGRLANTGELF; CDR3 length: 14; J gene: TRBJ2-2; V gene: TRBV4-3
CDR3 protein: ASRGPNQPQH; CDR3 length: 10; J gene: TRBJ1-5; V gene: TRBV6-5
CDR3 protein: ASSSRGRETQY; CDR3 length: 11; J gene: TRBJ2-5; V gene: TRBV7-2
CDR3 protein: ASSFPLAEQF; CDR3 length: 10; J gene: TRBJ2-1; V gene: TRBV5-4
CDR3 protein: ASSHGQGAEAF; CDR3 length: 11; J gene: TRBJ1-1; V gene: TRBV7-9
CDR3 protein: ASSKTKGVVGQPQH; CDR3 length: 14; J gene: TRBJ1-5; V gene: TRBV21-1
CDR3 protein: ASRPDGNQPQH; CDR3 length: 11; J gene: TRBJ1-5; V gene: TRBV6-5
CDR3 protein: ASTPGTVSTRISPLH; CDR3 length: 15; J gene: TRBJ1-6; V gene: TRBV6-2/TRBV6-3
CDR3 protein: ASSADIPYEQY; CDR3 length: 11; J gene: TRBJ2-7; V gene: TRBV2
CDR3 protein: ASSPTGGENYGYT; CDR3 length: 13; J gene: TRBJ1-2; V gene: TRBV7-9
CDR3 protein: ASSQDRVAAYGYT; CDR3 length: 13; J gene: TRBJ1-2; V gene: TRBV3-1/TRBV3-2
CDR3 protein: AWKRGLPNSPLH; CDR3 length: 12; J gene: TRBJ1-6; V gene: TRBV30
CDR3 protein: ASSLAFGDGYT; CDR3 length: 11; J gene: TRBJ1-2; V gene: TRBV7-2
CDR3 protein: ASCSGTDTQY; CDR3 length: 10; J gene: TRBJ2-3; V gene: TRBV6-9
CDR3 protein: ASSKGGTGPDEQY; CDR3 length: 13; J gene: TRBJ2-7; V gene: TRBV21-1
CDR3 protein: ASSLAGTSGTRDTQY; CDR3 length: 15; J gene: TRBJ2-3; V gene: TRBV7-2
CDR3 protein: ASSFVGDHTDTQY; CDR3 length: 13; J gene: TRBJ2-3; V gene: TRBV5-1
CDR3 protein: SVERTADYGYT; CDR3 length: 11; J gene: TRBJ1-2; V gene: TRBV29-1
CDR3 protein: ATSDLGQTYEQY; CDR3 length: 12; J gene: TRBJ2-7; V gene: TRBV24-1
CDR3 protein: AWRPTGAYEQY; CDR3 length: 11; J gene: TRBJ2-7; V gene: TRBV30
CDR3 protein: ASSSSRAELQETQY; CDR3 length: 14; J gene: TRBJ2-5; V gene: TRBV7-7
CDR3 protein: ASSDNNYGYT; CDR3 length: 10; J gene: TRBJ1-2; V gene: TRBV18
CDR3 protein: ASSEGGLTHSYEQY; CDR3 length: 14; J gene: TRBJ2-7; V gene: TRBV25-1
CDR3 protein: AISDPRTGELF; CDR3 length: 11; J gene: TRBJ2-2; V gene: TRBV10-3
CDR3 protein: ASSSRDSTNEQF; CDR3 length: 12; J gene: TRBJ2-1; V gene: TRBV9
CDR3 protein: AITTDSSNEQF; CDR3 length: 11; J gene: TRBJ2-1; V gene: TRBV5-4
CDR3 protein: ASSQDWSSFPY; CDR3 length: 11; J gene: TRBJ2-3; V gene: TRBV4-1
CDR3 protein: ASSSQGGNTEAF; CDR3 length: 12; J gene: TRBJ1-1; V gene: TRBV7-9